The 17 T cell receptor beta chains given below trace back to one sample, sequenced in a study of neurological immune-mediated disorders (dated by TCRdb to about 2019). Libraries came from 5' RACE. For sequencing, an Illumina HiSeq 2500 was employed. TCRdb reprocessing: public reads trimmed at Q25 with fastp, clones called with MiXCR, in-frame beta chains kept. Every CDR3 protein is listed once, alongside the most common genes and DNA of its rows. The sample table holds about 62,000 distinct CDR3 sequences, of which around 4.8% were seen once. Less than 3.5% of the sample is held by the ten biggest clonotypes. The specimen sequenced was PBMCs. These receptors were collected from a woman aged 45-60 years with multiple sclerosis.

This clonotype was recorded many times. The chain joins TRBV5-1 to TRBJ2-3; D is possibly TRBD2 (6 bases). This CDR3 contains 16 residues. The V gene's germline CDR1 is SGHRS and CDR2 YFSETQ. V was shortened by 4 bases and J by 0 bases, with 15 bases between the two germline ends. This CDR3 is CASSPGTGYSTDTQYF. In DNA, the CDR3 is TGCGCCAGCAGCCCCGGGACTGGGTATAGCACAGATACGCAGTATTTT.

This clonotype has ten or more counts. The CDR3 is CASSVAEGKRKETQYF. DNA for the CDR3: TGTGCCAGCAGCGTAGCTGAGGGGAAACGAAAAGAGACCCAGTACTTC. V usage is TRBV9 and J usage is TRBJ2-5; D could derive from TRBD1 or TRBD2 (5 bases each). Between the trimmed V and J ends, which lost 0 bases and 3 bases, there was a span of 15 bases. Germline CDR1 and CDR2: SGDLS and YYNGEE. This CDR3 spans 16 amino acids. Full variable domain (remainder filled in from reference TRBV9 and TRBJ2-5): DSGVTQTPKHLITATGQRVTLRCSPRSGDLSVYWYQQSLDQGLQFLIQYYNGEERAKGNILERFSAQQFPDLHSELNLSSLELGDSALYFCASSVAEGKRKETQYFGPGTRLLVL.

This clonotype was counted at least ten times. This rearrangement joins TRBV20-1 to TRBJ2-3; 7 nucleotides align to TRBD2. V shed 5 bases, J shed 3 bases, and the junction held 11 bases outside the gene matches. Germline CDR1 is DFQATT and CDR2 is SNEGSKA (reference sequence). CDR3 size: 15 residues. The CDR3: CSASLIGGGTDTQYF. CDR3 nucleotide sequence: TGCAGTGCTTCACTGATTGGGGGGGGGACAGATACGCAGTATTTT.

This clonotype was seen at least ten times. The junction differs from germline at one of its ends, possibly a read error. Here the CDR3 reads CAISGTESSPLNF. CDR3 sequence (DNA): TGTGCCATCAGTGGGACAGAGAGTTCACCCCTCAACTTT. The rearrangement joins TRBV10-3 to TRBJ1-6, with TRBD1 as a possible D gene (6 bases). CDR1 and CDR2 from the germline V gene are ENHRY and SYGVKD. This CDR3 contains 13 residues.

Ten or more counts support this clonotype. CDR3 loop: CASSLLTSRNTGELFF. In nucleotides, the CDR3 is TGTGCCAGCAGCTTGTTAACTAGCCGGAACACCGGGGAGCTGTTTTTT. This chain links TRBV5-6 with TRBJ2-2, with a weak D call TRBD2 (6 bases). Germline V gives CDR1 SGHDT, CDR2 YYEEEE. CDR3 length: 16 amino acids. V was cut by 1 base and J by 1 base, with 11 bases left in between.

This clonotype was counted at least ten times. The chain has TRBV14 and TRBJ2-7; D uncertain. This CDR3 spans 13 amino acids. Germline CDR1 SGHDN, CDR2 FVKESK. V was trimmed by 4 bases and J by 2 bases, leaving 9 bases between them. As DNA, the CDR3 is TGTGCCAGCAGCCGTGGCCGAGCCTACGAGCAGTACTTC. Translation gives CASSRGRAYEQYF.

At least ten counts were recorded for this clonotype. Its ends do not fully match the called genes, so a read error is possible. The V call is TRBV20-1, the J call TRBJ1-1, with 7 bases identical to TRBD1. The length of the CDR3 is 13 residues. CDR1 and CDR2 (germline): DFQATT, SNEGSKA (reference sequence). Here the CDR3 reads CSAREQGYTEAFF. The CDR3 DNA sequence: TGCAGTGCGAGAGAACAGGGGTACACTGAAGCTTTCTTT.

This clonotype showed up many times. The chain couples TRBV11-2 to TRBJ2-5, with TRBD2 matching over 8 bases. Germline loops: CDR1 SGHAT, CDR2 FQNNGV. The CDR3 is 15 residues long. Unmatched junction bases numbered 9, after V lost 4 bases and J lost 5 bases. The CDR3 loop reads CASSSSGTSRETQYF. The CDR3 region has the DNA TGTGCCAGCAGCTCCTCCGGGACTAGTAGGGAGACCCAGTACTTC.

In its sample, this clonotype was seen many times. The chain employs TRBV15 and TRBJ2-2, with D possibly being TRBD1 (5 bases). Germline loops: CDR1 LNHNV, CDR2 YYDKDF (reference sequence). The germline V and J ends were trimmed by 5 bases and 1 base, with 8 bases remaining between them. This CDR3 is 14 amino acids long. In DNA form, the CDR3 reads TGTGCCACCAGCGCCACAGGGAACACCGGGGAGCTGTTTTTT. Protein product: CATSATGNTGELFF.

At least ten counts were recorded for this clonotype. The rearrangement uses TRBV7-2 and TRBJ2-2, with 11 bases lining up with TRBD1. Trimming took 1 base from V and 2 from J; bases not matched to a gene: 3. This CDR3 comprises 17 residues. The germline CDR1 and CDR2 sequences are SGHTA and FQGNSA. CDR3 region: CASSLGGTGGNTGELFF. The CDR3 bases are TGTGCCAGCAGCTTAGGGGGGACAGGGGGTAACACCGGGGAGCTGTTTTTT.

This clonotype was detected only a few times. It may be a read error: a sequence one base away is much more abundant. V is TRBV7-9 and J is TRBJ1-1; D gene unclear. This CDR3 is built from 15 residues. V lost 4 bases and J lost 2, with 14 bases in between. In germline, CDR1 is SEHNR, CDR2 FQNEAQ (reference sequence). DNA for the CDR3: TGTGCCAGCAGCTCCAGGAACAGTGCTAACACTGAAGCTTTCTTT. Amino acids: CASSSRNSANTEAFF.

This clonotype was observed a handful of times. One junction end does not reproduce the germline sequence, and a read error may be involved. V and J are TRBV6-1 and TRBJ1-5; the match to TRBD1 covers 7 bases. This CDR3 comprises 14 residues. From germline, CDR1 is MNHNS and CDR2 SASEGT. CDR3 amino acids: CASRDRSRNQPQNF. As DNA, the CDR3 is TGTGCCAGCAGGGACAGGTCGCGCAATCAGCCCCAGAATTTT.

This clonotype has ten or more counts. The rearrangement uses TRBV10-3 and TRBJ2-1; D is unclear. The V gene's germline CDR1 is ENHRY and CDR2 SYGVKD. There are 13 residues in the CDR3. V dropped 4 bases and J dropped 9 bases, with 13 bases sitting between them. The CDR3 is CAISVNPGSEQFF. The CDR3 DNA is TGTGCCATCAGTGTTAACCCAGGCAGTGAGCAGTTCTTC.

This clonotype was counted ten times or more. This chain links TRBV9 with TRBJ1-4; D is unresolved. V lost 0 bases and J lost 7, with 10 bases in between. The CDR3 sequence is 14 residues long. The V gene's germline CDR1 is SGDLS and CDR2 YYNGEE. CDR3 residues: CASSVGGRGEKLFF. In DNA form, the CDR3 reads TGTGCCAGCAGCGTAGGAGGGAGAGGTGAAAAACTGTTTTTT.

This clonotype was counted many times. This chain joins TRBV7-2 and TRBJ2-7; D gene unclear. The CDR3 consists of 12 residues. CDR1 is SGHTA and CDR2 is FQGNSA in the germline V gene. V was cut by 1 base and J by 5 bases, with 6 bases left in between. The CDR3 region is CASSLVPHEQYF. Written as DNA, the CDR3 is TGTGCCAGCAGCTTAGTTCCCCACGAGCAGTACTTC.

This clonotype was seen many times. The chain couples TRBV6-2 or TRBV6-3 to TRBJ2-1; unclear D gene. The germline CDR1 and CDR2 sequences are MNHEY and SVGEGT. This CDR3 has 14 amino acids. Between the trimmed V and J ends, which lost 0 bases and 3 bases, there was a span of 6 bases. The CDR3 loop reads CASSYSTDYNEQFF. The CDR3 DNA sequence: TGTGCCAGCAGTTACTCGACGGACTACAATGAGCAGTTCTTC.

This clonotype was observed at least ten times. This chain connects TRBV27 to TRBJ2-5; TRBD2 matches 14 bases. CDR3 length: 16 residues. V trimming: 4 bases; J trimming: 1 base; junction bases outside the gene matches: 2. From germline, CDR1 is MNHEY and CDR2 SMNVEV (reference sequence). This CDR3 is CASSSGLAGGQETQYF. CDR3 DNA: TGTGCCAGCAGTTCAGGACTAGCGGGGGGCCAAGAGACCCAGTACTTC.